A single TCR beta chain is shown here with its context. This clone was seen once. The specificity of this receptor is unknown. No much larger clone exists at a distance of one base, and base qualities are not known. Reading the germline V gene gives CDR1 SGHRS and CDR2 YFSETQ. The CDR3 starts with the cysteine, ends with the phenylalanine, and has 14 residues. Of the read, only the CDR3 DNA is kept; its 42 bases are in frame from base 1. The V end loses 3 bases and the J end loses 1 base, and a stretch of 10 bases separates them. This sample stems from a study of lymphopenia after photon versus proton radiotherapy (dated by TCRdb to about 2019). Context from the whole study: Photon and proton radiation therapy were compared by the study for their immunological effects in patients with gastrointestinal tumors who developed high-grade lymphopenia. The cohort included some 20 patients with gastrointestinal tumors who developed lymphopenia after receiving either photon or proton therapy. The study aimed to characterize how the two radiation modalities differ in their impact on the immune system.

Libraries were built with the immunoSEQ multiplex PCR assay. Deep sequencing of rearranged TCR beta loci, alongside multiparametric flow cytometry, was used to profile T cell repertoires. TCRdb carries this immuneACCESS record with in-frame sequences only. Its versions omit some clonotypes, under half of them owing to an unresolved V gene in the studies checked, with the rest unexplained. This sample is represented by 40,000 or so clones; about 85% of them were singletons. Together, the top ten hold over 2% of the sample. Overall study results and their limits: Across the cohort, a larger post-nadir drop in TCR diversity was inversely correlated with overall survival time among patients who died. The survival association was assessed only in patients who died, and better survival with proton therapy was presented by the authors as a possibility rather than a demonstrated result. Proton-treated patients stayed relatively stable during treatment, while photon-treated patients lost naive T cells and TCR diversity and gained effector/memory populations. After the lymphocyte count nadir, repertoires from photon-treated patients showed oligoclonal expansion, particularly of CD8+ Temra cells, and this expansion drove the decline in diversity.

The specimen comprised peripheral blood, sampled from a patient treated with photon-based radiotherapy. This clonotype originated in a man aged 40-49 years with gastric cancer. The chain joins TRBV5-1 to TRBJ1-1, and possibly TRBD1, on 5 matching bases. The nucleotide sequence is given as TGCGCCAGCAGCTCCAGCGGGGGGAACACTGAAGCTTTCTTT. This gives the protein CASSSSGGNTEAFF.